This T cell receptor (beta chain) was captured in a study of technical replicates of blood from several donors. TCRdb's table, derived via immunoSEQ multiplex PCR, lists solely in-frame clones and lacks some. The sample lists tens of thousands of clones, 97% occurring once. The CDR3 runs to 16 residues. Trimming pared 3 bases from V and 10 bases from J, leaving 19 bases between. Germline V gene lookup returns CDR1 KGHSH and CDR2 LQKENI. This sequence originates from a human donor in good health. Sequencing was carried out using T cells isolated from PBMCs. The chain joins TRBV18 to TRBJ1-6; D uncertain. Here the CDR3 reads CASSPAGGFSKSPLHF. The DNA for the CDR3 is TGTGCCAGCTCACCCGCTGGAGGGTTCAGCAAATCACCCCTCCACTTT.